Listed below are T cell receptor beta chains from one sample, sequenced in a study of cytomegalovirus exposure and HLA in healthy donors. Clones were sequenced by immunoSEQ multiplex PCR, and TCRdb holds only the in-frame ones, with some missing. The data show more than 95,000 clones, 65% to 85% seen once. The material sequenced was PBMCs. The origin of the receptors is a male donor in good health and CMV-seronegative. CDR3s include the opening cysteine and the closing phenylalanine or tryptophan. A D gene is named only where the DNA matches it firmly. A clone size is listed for some rows: how often the clone was seen (once, few, many), or a class if it is expanded.

TRBD2	TRBV27	TRBJ2-1	NA	CASQTSGSSYNEQFF	TGTGCCAGCCAGACTAGCGGGAGCTCCTACAATGAGCAGTTCTTC
NA	TRBV19	TRBJ1-1	NA	CASVAGGYTEAFF	TGTGCCAGTGTTGCGGGCGGGTACACTGAAGCTTTCTTT
TRBD2	TRBV5-1	TRBJ2-2	NA	CASSPILAGVDTGELFF	TGCGCCAGCAGCCCGATACTAGCGGGAGTGGACACCGGGGAGCTGTTTTTT
NA	TRBV6-5	TRBJ2-1	NA	CASSYSGSTNEQFF	TGTGCCAGCAGTTACTCCGGGAGTACGAATGAGCAGTTCTTC
TRBD2	TRBV5-4	TRBJ2-1	NA	CASNDRAGGNNEQFF	TGTGCCAGCAACGACAGGGCGGGAGGGAACAATGAGCAGTTCTTC
NA	TRBV6-5	TRBJ1-2	once	CASSYPRGDYSYGYTF	TGTGCCAGCAGTTACCCTCGAGGGGACTATAGCTATGGCTACACCTTC
TRBD2	TRBV9	TRBJ2-1	NA	CASSVGLGLAGDGGEQFF	TGTGCCAGCAGCGTAGGCCTCGGACTAGCGGGAGATGGGGGTGAGCAGTTCTTC
TRBD2	TRBV7-6	TRBJ2-3	NA	CASSGLAGGKDTQYF	TGTGCCAGCAGCGGACTAGCGGGTGGTAAAGATACGCAGTATTTT
NA	TRBV18	TRBJ2-1	NA	CASSPMSSSYNEQFF	TGTGCCAGCTCACCAATGTCGAGCTCCTACAATGAGCAGTTCTTC
NA	TRBV14	TRBJ2-7	NA	CASSLISGYEQYF	TGTGCCAGCAGCCTCATAAGCGGCTACGAGCAGTACTTC
TRBD2	TRBV4-1	TRBJ2-3	NA	CASRNERGTDTQYF	TGCGCCAGCCGAAACGAGCGGGGGACAGATACGCAGTATTTT
NA	TRBV5-1	TRBJ2-5	NA	CASRAGSQETQYF	TGCGCCAGCAGGGCGGGAAGCCAAGAGACCCAGTACTTC